A single sample is the source of the 26 T cell receptor beta chains below, sequenced in a study of cytomegalovirus exposure and HLA in healthy donors. The PCR used 60 Vbeta and 13 Jbeta primers. Method: immunoSEQ multiplex PCR; TCRdb's copy keeps in-frame clones and lacks some. Of about 160,000 clones detected, 82% appear once; the ten largest clones hold 0.96%. Sequencing input: PBMCs. The receptors were gathered from a girl aged 2-10 years in good health and CMV-seropositive.

This chain uses TRBV28 with TRBJ2-5, with D maybe TRBD1 (6 bases). V gave up 3 bases and J gave up 5 bases, with 13 bases separating them. Per germline, CDR1 MDHEN and CDR2 SYDVKM. The CDR3 consists of 14 residues. CDR3 loop: CASSFRRGKETQYF. The CDR3 DNA sequence: TGTGCCAGCAGTTTCCGCAGGGGAAAGGAGACCCAGTACTTC.

The rearrangement uses TRBV4-1 and TRBJ2-1; perhaps TRBD2 as D (5 bases). Trimming pared 1 base from V and 10 bases from J, leaving 17 bases between. The germline gives CDR1 MGHRA, CDR2 YSYEKL. This CDR3 region has 15 residues. CDR3 sequence reads: CASSQVGRLAGEQFF. CDR3 coding DNA: TGCGCCAGCAGCCAAGTAGGGCGGCTAGCAGGCGAGCAGTTCTTC.

The chain joins TRBV7-8 to TRBJ1-4, with 9 bases lining up with TRBD1. Germline trimming cut 1 base from V and 8 bases from J; bases unmatched to any gene: 5. The CDR3 is made up of 15 amino acids. Germline V gene data show CDR1 as SGHVS and CDR2 as FQNEAQ. The CDR3 loop is CASSLGDRVDEKLFF. The CDR3 region has the DNA TGTGCCAGCAGCTTAGGGGACAGGGTAGACGAAAAACTGTTTTTT. Full variable domain (remainder filled in from reference TRBV7-8 and TRBJ1-4): GAGVSQSPRYKVAKRGQDVALRCDPISGHVSLFWYQQALGQGPEFLTYFQNEAQLDKSGLPSDRFFAERPEGSVSTLKIQRTQQEDSAVYLCASSLGDRVDEKLFFGSGTQLSVL.

The rearrangement joins TRBV7-3 to TRBJ1-2; D is ambiguous. Germline loops: CDR1 SGHTA, CDR2 FQGTGA. Trimming pared 3 bases from V and 5 bases from J, leaving 13 bases between. The CDR3 length is 14 residues. This CDR3 reads CASSFWRGVYGYTF. The CDR3 bases are TGTGCCAGCAGCTTCTGGCGGGGAGTATATGGCTACACCTTC.

The count of this clone is one. The V and J genes are TRBV13 and TRBJ2-1; maybe TRBD1 (6 bases). The germline gives CDR1 PRHDT, CDR2 FYEKMQ (reference sequence). Deletions cut 5 bases from V and 5 bases from J, with 16 bases between. The CDR3 runs 15 residues. The CDR3 sequence: CASSPPGTGNNEQFF. The CDR3 DNA follows: TGTGCCAGCAGCCCCCCGGGAACAGGGAACAATGAGCAGTTCTTC.

The chain joins TRBV19 to TRBJ2-1; 12 bases agree with TRBD2. V lost 5 bases, J lost 0 bases, and 8 bases stayed unmatched. This CDR3 is 18 amino acids long. Germline CDR1 and CDR2: LNHDA and SQIVND (reference sequence). The CDR3 DNA reads TGTGCCAGTAGTCCCCGGACTAGCGGGGCGAGCTCCTACAATGAGCAGTTCTTC. The encoded protein is CASSPRTSGASSYNEQFF. The full variable domain, rest sourced from reference TRBV19 and TRBJ2-1, is DGGITQSPKYLFRKEGQNVTLSCEQNLNHDAMYWYRQDPGQGLRLIYYSQIVNDFQKGDIAEGYSVSREKKESFPLTVTSAQKNPTAFYLCASSPRTSGASSYNEQFFGPGTRLTVL.

V is TRBV5-4 and J is TRBJ1-3; 7 bases map to TRBD1. This CDR3 has 15 residues. Germline V lookup: CDR1 SGHNT, CDR2 YYREEE (reference sequence). Trimming took 0 bases from V and 0 from J; bases not matched to a gene: 0. DNA for the CDR3: TGTGCCAGCAGCTTGGACAGGGGCTCTGGAAACACCATATATTTT. This translates into CASSLDRGSGNTIYF.

This chain links TRBV4-2 with TRBJ2-1, with 10 bases lining up with TRBD2. The V gene's germline CDR1 is LGHNA and CDR2 YNFKEQ. V trimming: 4 bases; J trimming: 4 bases; junction bases outside the gene matches: 7. This CDR3 contains 16 residues. CDR3 sequence (DNA): TGTGCCAGCAGCCGTGTGGGGACTAGCGTATACAATGAGCAGTTCTTC. Amino acids: CASSRVGTSVYNEQFF.

The chain is built from TRBV5-4 and TRBJ2-7; 10 bases line up with TRBD2. CDR3 length: 15 amino acids. Losses at the gene ends were 4 bases for V and 1 base for J; bases not matched to a gene: 5. Germline V gene sequence: CDR1 SGHNT, CDR2 YYREEE (reference sequence). The DNA for the CDR3 is TGTGCCAGCAGCCCCACTAGCGGGATATCCTACGAGCAGTACTTC. It specifies CASSPTSGISYEQYF.

This rearrangement joins TRBV30 to TRBJ2-3, with D perhaps matching TRBD2 (5 bases). Trimming removed 1 base at V and 0 bases at J, with 5 bases between. The CDR3 is made up of 13 amino acids. Germline CDR1 and CDR2: GTSNPN and SVGIG (reference sequence). The CDR3 DNA reads TGTGCCTGGAGTGGCGGGAGCACAGATACGCAGTATTTT. It translates to CAWSGGSTDTQYF.

V is TRBV2 and J is TRBJ2-7; TRBD1 matches 10 bases. V dropped 6 bases and J dropped 6; count of bases not matched to a gene: 8. The CDR3 has 14 amino acids. CDR1 is SNHLY and CDR2 is FYNNEI in the germline V gene. CDR3 region: CASRPLTGGSEQYF. As DNA, the CDR3 is TGTGCCAGCAGGCCCTTGACAGGGGGCTCCGAGCAGTACTTC.

The V and J genes are TRBV30 and TRBJ2-1; a weak D match, TRBD2 (5 bases). V lost 5 bases, J lost 0 bases, and 11 bases lay in between. CDR1 is GTSNPN, CDR2 SVGIG, per germline (reference sequence). The CDR3 totals 14 residues. The CDR3 DNA is TGTGCCTGGTTAGCGCAGAGCTCCTACAATGAGCAGTTCTTC. This sequence encodes CAWLAQSSYNEQFF.

This rearrangement joins TRBV6-5 to TRBJ2-1, with D possibly matching TRBD2 (6 bases). Trimming removed 5 bases at V and 6 bases at J, with 11 bases between. The CDR3 runs to 13 residues. Germline CDR1 is MNHEY and CDR2 is SVGAGI. In DNA form, the CDR3 reads TGTGCCAGCAGTGCTGGGACTGCCAATGAGCAGTTCTTC. It translates to CASSAGTANEQFF.

The chain links TRBV7-9 to TRBJ2-2; 11 bases agree with TRBD2. The CDR3 loop spans 18 amino acids. Germline V CDR1 and CDR2: SEHNR, FQNEAQ (reference sequence). Trimming removed 5 bases from V and 2 bases from J; junction bases left unmatched: 10. The CDR3 protein is CASSLWTSGFINTGELFF. CDR3 in DNA: TGTGCCAGCAGCCTATGGACTAGCGGGTTCATAAACACCGGGGAGCTGTTTTTT.

The chain joins TRBV30 to TRBJ2-1; D is uncertain. Germline V gene sequence: CDR1 GTSNPN, CDR2 SVGIG (reference sequence). V was trimmed by 1 base and J by 1 base, leaving 11 bases between them. CDR3 length: 15 amino acids. CDR3 sequence (DNA): TGTGCCTGGAGTGCCGGGTCAAGTTCCTACAATGAGCAGTTCTTC. Protein product: CAWSAGSSSYNEQFF. Looking up the rest from reference TRBV30 and TRBJ2-1 gives the full variable domain: SQTIHQWPATLVQPVGSPLSLECTVEGTSNPNLYWYRQAAGRGLQLLFYSVGIGQISSEVPQNLSASRPQDRQFILSSKKLLLSDSGFYLCAWSAGSSSYNEQFFGPGTRLTVL.

This sequence joins TRBV29-1 and TRBJ2-7, with 8 bases that match TRBD1. Germline CDR1 and CDR2: SQVTM and ANQGSEA. After removal of 6 bases from V and 4 bases from J, the junction contained 11 bases not matched to a gene. The CDR3 spans 14 residues. DNA for the CDR3: TGCAGCGTCGACCGGCAGGGGGCCTCATACGAGCAGTACTTC. Protein product: CSVDRQGASYEQYF.

V and J are TRBV30 and TRBJ2-7; TRBD1 matches 7 bases. The CDR3 loop spans 12 amino acids. CDR1 and CDR2 (germline): GTSNPN, SVGIG (reference sequence). V lost 1 base and J lost 5; bases outside the gene matches: 2. The CDR3 is CAWSATGDEQYF. The DNA for the CDR3 is TGTGCCTGGAGTGCTACAGGGGACGAGCAGTACTTC.

This chain uses TRBV6-1 with TRBJ1-6; TRBD1 aligns across 8 bases. V lost 11 bases to trimming and J lost 15 bases; unmatched junction nucleotides: 18. This CDR3 is 14 amino acids long. Looked up from germline, CDR1 is MNHNS and CDR2 is SASEGT. The CDR3 region is CASRPGTGLSGLHF. The CDR3 DNA reads TGTGCCTCCAGGCCGGGGACAGGCTTGTCAGGCCTCCACTTT.

The chain recombines TRBV2 with TRBJ2-5; D is perhaps TRBD1 (5 bases). V lost 3 bases and J lost 0, with 11 bases in between. Per the germline V gene, CDR1 is SNHLY and CDR2 is FYNNEI. The CDR3 spans 15 residues. This CDR3 reads CASSERTTNQETQYF. CDR3 coding DNA: TGTGCCAGCAGTGAGCGGACAACCAACCAAGAGACCCAGTACTTC.

This chain joins TRBV2 and TRBJ2-1, with D unclear. The CDR3 contains 14 residues. Germline V gene data show CDR1 as SNHLY and CDR2 as FYNNEI. Deletions cut 0 bases from V and 9 bases from J, with 12 bases between. The CDR3 region is CASSEARINGEQFF. The CDR3 DNA sequence: TGTGCCAGCAGTGAAGCGCGAATTAACGGTGAGCAGTTCTTC.

The chain employs TRBV4-2 and TRBJ2-2, with 9 bases fitting TRBD2. Trimming cost V 6 bases and J 5 bases; bases outside gene matches: 10. Germline CDR1 and CDR2: LGHNA and YNFKEQ. This CDR3 region has 16 residues. The CDR3 region is CASRLAGTVGTGELFF. CDR3 nucleotides: TGTGCCAGCAGGCTAGCGGGAACTGTGGGGACCGGGGAGCTGTTTTTT.

This clone turned up a few times. The chain is built from TRBV19 and TRBJ1-5, with 7 bases aligning to TRBD1. Germline loops: CDR1 LNHDA, CDR2 SQIVND (reference sequence). V lost 0 bases and J lost 12; bases outside the gene matches: 2. This CDR3 spans 12 amino acids. CDR3: CASSIETGNQHF. Written as DNA, the CDR3 is TGTGCCAGTAGTATAGAGACAGGGAACCAGCATTTT.

This chain uses TRBV5-4 with TRBJ2-2; possible D gene TRBD2, 5 bases. The CDR3 runs to 13 residues. Between the trimmed V and J ends, which lost 2 bases and 8 bases, there was a span of 10 bases. The germline V gene has CDR1 SGHNT and CDR2 YYREEE (reference sequence). The DNA of the CDR3 is TGTGCCAGCAGCTTCGGGAAGATAGGGGAGCTGTTTTTT. Translating gives CASSFGKIGELFF.

This chain connects TRBV7-9 to TRBJ2-1; tentative D call: TRBD1 (5 bases). V was shortened by 1 base and J by 8 bases, with 12 bases between the two germline ends. This CDR3 comprises 14 residues. Per germline, CDR1 SEHNR and CDR2 FQNEAQ (reference sequence). CDR3 sequence reads: CASSLEVQDHEQFF. The CDR3 DNA reads as TGTGCCAGCAGCTTAGAAGTACAGGACCATGAGCAGTTCTTC. Together with reference TRBV7-9 and TRBJ2-1, the CDR3 gives the full variable domain: DTGVSQNPRHKITKRGQNVTFRCDPISEHNRLYWYRQTLGQGPEFLTYFQNEAQLEKSRLLSDRFSAERPKGSFSTLEIQRTEQGDSAMYLCASSLEVQDHEQFFGPGTRLTVL.

The rearrangement uses TRBV6-6 and TRBJ1-1, with D possibly TRBD1 on 5 matching bases. V shed 4 bases and J shed 4 bases, with 10 bases lying between them. Germline V gives CDR1 MNHNY, CDR2 SVGAGI (reference sequence). The CDR3 length is 13 residues. The CDR3 here is CASSFRQTTEAFF. CDR3 sequence (DNA): TGTGCCAGCAGTTTTCGACAGACCACTGAAGCTTTCTTT.

V is TRBV7-2 and J is TRBJ2-1; the match to TRBD2 covers 7 bases. Germline CDR1 reads SGHTA; CDR2 reads FQGNSA. V was pared by 5 bases and J by 0 bases, with 4 bases of the junction left unmatched. The CDR3 consists of 15 residues. CDR3 DNA sequence: TGTGCCAGCAGCCGTAGCGGGCCCTCCTACAATGAGCAGTTCTTC. It codes for CASSRSGPSYNEQFF.